A single sample is the source of the 17 T cell receptor beta chains below, sequenced in a study of regulatory T cells in long-lasting Graves disease. Construction of TCR beta libraries relied on iRepertoire HTBI primers and on Arm-PCR targeting CDR3 regions. TCRdb used MiXCR to reprocess the multiplex PCR reads, holding one entry per CDR3 protein. The sample includes a few hundred thousand distinct CDR3 sequences, about 23% of them seen just once. Sample time point: persistent/refractory GD, antithyroid drugs over 5 years with positive TRAb. PBMC-extracted RNA yielded the TCR library. The specimen comprised peripheral blood mononuclear cells (PBMCs), sampled when the disease was refractory, from a patient treated with antithyroid drugs. The receptor source for this set is a middle-aged woman with Graves disease.

This clonotype has just a few counts. This chain connects TRBV5-1 to TRBJ1-1; 7 bases are shared with TRBD1. The germline V gene has CDR1 SGHRS and CDR2 YFSETQ. The junction had 3 bases not matched to a gene; V was cut back by 0 bases and J by 1 base. This CDR3 region has 15 residues. CDR3 residues: CASSLGGTENTEAFF. CDR3 in DNA: TGCGCCAGCAGCTTGGGTGGGACAGAGAACACTGAAGCTTTCTTT.

This clonotype has only a few counts. The chain is built from TRBV7-3 and TRBJ2-7; 13 bases match TRBD2. V shed 6 bases, J shed 2 bases, and the junction held 7 bases outside the gene matches. The CDR3 is made up of 16 amino acids. Germline CDR1 SGHTA, CDR2 FQGTGA. As DNA, the CDR3 is TGTGCCAGCAGTCAAGCCGGGACTAGCGGGACCTACGAGCAGTACTTC. Translating gives CASSQAGTSGTYEQYF. Combining the CDR3 with reference TRBV7-3 and TRBJ2-7 gives the whole variable domain GAGVSQTPSNKVTEKGKYVELRCDPISGHTALYWYRQSLGQGPEFLIYFQGTGAADDSGLPNDRFFAVRPEGSVSTLKIQRTERGDSAVYLCASSQAGTSGTYEQYFGPGTRLTVT.

This clonotype has at least ten counts. V gene TRBV7-8 combines with J gene TRBJ2-7, with unresolved D. The V gene's germline CDR1 is SGHVS and CDR2 FQNEAQ. The CDR3 loop spans 14 amino acids. The V end lost 5 bases, the J end lost 7 bases, and 18 bases lay between the germline ends. Here the CDR3 reads CASSPDLWAGEQYF. The CDR3 bases are TGTGCCAGCAGCCCTGACCTGTGGGCTGGGGAGCAGTACTTC.

This clonotype was recorded many times. CDR3 amino acids: CASSLKWNSPLHF. CDR3 bases: TGTGCCAGCAGCTTAAAATGGAATTCACCCCTCCACTTT. This rearrangement joins TRBV7-3 to TRBJ1-6; D is ambiguous. Germline loops: CDR1 SGHTA, CDR2 FQGTGA. The CDR3 runs 13 residues. Trimming pared 1 base from V and 7 bases from J, leaving 5 bases between. Looking up the rest from reference TRBV7-3 and TRBJ1-6 gives the full variable domain: GAGVSQTPSNKVTEKGKYVELRCDPISGHTALYWYRQSLGQGPEFLIYFQGTGAADDSGLPNDRFFAVRPEGSVSTLKIQRTERGDSAVYLCASSLKWNSPLHFGNGTRLTVT.

Only a few counts were recorded for this clonotype. The V gene is TRBV11-2, the J gene TRBJ2-1; 9 nucleotides match TRBD1. After removal of 5 bases from V and 2 bases from J, the junction contained 7 bases not matched to a gene. CDR1 is SGHAT, CDR2 FQNNGV, per germline. CDR3 length: 16 residues. CDR3 region: CASSPSGTGTYNEQFF. CDR3 DNA: TGTGCCAGCAGCCCTTCCGGGACAGGGACCTACAATGAGCAGTTCTTC.

This chain's CDR3 is CASSVQDGTDTQYF. CDR3 DNA: TGTGCCAGCTCCGTCCAGGATGGGACAGATACGCAGTATTTT. This chain uses TRBV12-3 or TRBV12-4 with TRBJ2-3; no firm D call. Trimming stripped 8 bases from V and 3 bases from J, with 15 bases between. The CDR3 contains 14 residues.

The V and J genes are TRBV5-1 and TRBJ1-2; D perhaps matches TRBD1 (6 bases). The CDR3 is 14 residues long. V lost 1 base and J 4 bases, leaving 11 bases between the germline ends. CDR1 and CDR2 from the germline V gene are SGHRS and YFSETQ. CDR3 loop: CASSLSDRPYGYTF. CDR3 DNA: TGCGCCAGCAGCTTGTCAGACAGGCCCTATGGCTACACCTTC.

This clonotype was detected ten times or more. The chain combines TRBV13 with TRBJ1-6; a possible D gene is TRBD1 (5 bases). Germline values: CDR1 PRHDT, CDR2 FYEKMQ (reference sequence). The CDR3 consists of 13 residues. Between the trimmed V and J ends, which lost 5 bases and 10 bases, there was a span of 12 bases. For the CDR3, the DNA is TGTGCCAGCAGCGAGGGGACGTCGTCACCCCTCCACTTT. Translation gives CASSEGTSSPLHF.

This clonotype was counted many times. The chain joins TRBV29-1 to TRBJ1-1; 7 bases align to TRBD1. J was trimmed by 3 bases and V by 5 bases; bases with no gene match: 9. This CDR3 has 14 amino acids. Germline V gene data show CDR1 as SQVTM and CDR2 as ANQGSEA. The CDR3 coding sequence is TGCAGCGTTATCCTCAGGGGGTGGTACACTGAAGCTTTCTTT. Its translation: CSVILRGWYTEAFF.

Written as DNA, the CDR3 is TGTGCCAGCAGTACGCGACAGGGTCCCTACGAGCAGTACTTC. It codes for CASSTRQGPYEQYF. The V and J genes are TRBV27 and TRBJ2-7; TRBD1 aligns across 7 bases. CDR3 length equals 14 residues. V gave up 5 bases and J gave up 2 bases; unmatched junction bases: 6. From germline, CDR1 is MNHEY and CDR2 SMNVEV (reference sequence).

This clonotype occurred many times. CDR3 protein: CSAGTSNTGELFF. The CDR3 coding sequence is TGCAGCGCCGGGACTTCGAACACCGGGGAGCTGTTTTTT. The V gene is TRBV29-1, the J gene TRBJ2-2, with a weak D call TRBD2 (6 bases). This CDR3 has 13 amino acids. Germline CDR1 SQVTM, CDR2 ANQGSEA. With 7 bases removed from V and 0 bases from J, the gap between germline ends came to 9 bases.

Only a few counts were recorded for this clonotype. This chain joins TRBV11-2 and TRBJ2-1, with 7 bases matching TRBD1. Trimming removed 5 bases from V and 1 base from J; junction bases left unmatched: 5. The CDR3 is 15 amino acids. Germline lookup yields CDR1 SGHAT and CDR2 FQNNGV. The CDR3 sequence is CASSRDRASYNEQFF. The CDR3 nucleotides read TGTGCCAGCAGCCGAGACAGGGCTTCCTACAATGAGCAGTTCTTC.

The chain links TRBV28 to TRBJ2-7; TRBD2 matches at 10 bases. The CDR3 has 12 residues. Germline-derived CDR1 and CDR2 are MDHEN and SYDVKM. Trimming at V came to 8 bases and at J to 6 bases, leaving 4 bases not matched to a gene. The chain's CDR3 is CASSSGRVEQYF. DNA for the CDR3: TGTGCCAGCTCAAGCGGGAGGGTCGAGCAGTACTTC.

This clonotype was observed at least ten times. V usage is TRBV10-3 and J usage is TRBJ1-5; D not resolved. V was shortened by 2 bases and J by 3 bases, with 5 bases between the two germline ends. The CDR3 consists of 13 residues. Germline assignment: CDR1 ENHRY and CDR2 SYGVKD. The CDR3 DNA follows: TGTGCCATCAGTGAGGGGCACAATCAGCCCCAGCATTTT. Protein product: CAISEGHNQPQHF.

With regard to this clonotype: A far bigger clonotype differs at one base, so this is likely a read error. The chain combines TRBV27 with TRBJ1-1; D gene unclear. Trimming cost V 7 bases and J 1 base, with 4 bases left between them. The germline gives CDR1 MNHEY, CDR2 SMNVEV (reference sequence). CDR3 length equals 11 residues. CDR3 nucleotide sequence: TGTGCCAGCACAAAGAACACTGAAGCTTTCTTT. Amino acid sequence: CASTKNTEAFF.

For the CDR3, the DNA is TGCAGTGCTCCCTCTAGCGGGAGCGGAGTGGGAGGCTACGAGCAGTACTTC. Translating it yields CSAPSSGSGVGGYEQYF. The chain is built from TRBV20-1 and TRBJ2-7; 10 positions match TRBD2. Germline CDR1 and CDR2: DFQATT and SNEGSKA (reference sequence). Trimming removed 5 bases from V and 3 bases from J; junction bases left unmatched: 16. CDR3 size: 17 residues.

This clonotype was recorded many times. V is TRBV28 and J is TRBJ2-1; TRBD2 is a possible D gene (6 bases). The CDR3 contains 15 residues. Trimming removed 2 bases at V and 0 bases at J, with 8 bases between. Germline CDR1 reads MDHEN; CDR2 reads SYDVKM. CDR3 nucleotide sequence: TGTGCCAGCAGTTTACTAGCGACCTCCTACAATGAGCAGTTCTTC. Translating it yields CASSLLATSYNEQFF.